A single sample gave rise to the 3 T cell receptor beta chains below, sequenced in a study of T-cell reconstitution after alpha-beta-depleted transplantation in children. Researchers prepared the TCRbeta library using unique molecular identifiers, the study reports. Each CDR3 protein is one row after TCRdb ran MiXCR on the PCR reads. The sample holds 400,000 to 450,000 distinct CDR3 sequences, 43% seen once. The sample in question was PBMCs, obtained before TCRalphabeta/CD19-depleted stem cell transplant. The receptors originated from a girl aged 2-10 years with aplastic anemia, due to receive a stem cell transplant.

This chain uses TRBV4-2 with TRBJ2-1, with TRBD2 matching over 7 bases. The V and J ends lost 4 bases and 8 bases, in that order; junction bases with no gene match: 11. In germline, CDR1 is LGHNA, CDR2 YNFKEQ. The CDR3 loop spans 15 amino acids. The CDR3 nucleotides are TGTGCCAGCAGCCCCGTCGGGGGGTCGGTCGATGAGCAGTTCTTC. Protein: CASSPVGGSVDEQFF.

The genes are TRBV5-1 and TRBJ2-2, with D hard to call. Germline values: CDR1 SGHRS, CDR2 YFSETQ. The V end was cut by 9 bases, the J end by 3 bases, with 15 bases between. CDR3 length: 14 amino acids. CDR3 sequence: CATQGLIDTGELFF. The CDR3 coding sequence is TGCGCCACCCAAGGGTTAATCGACACCGGGGAGCTGTTTTTT.

This clonotype was seen at least ten times. This chain links TRBV20-1 with TRBJ1-5; possibly TRBD1 for D (5 bases). The CDR3 totals 13 residues. The V gene's germline CDR1 is DFQATT and CDR2 SNEGSKA (reference sequence). Trimming shortened V by 6 bases and J by 3 bases, and 12 bases separated the two germline ends. The CDR3 reads CSAARDPNQPQHF. Written as DNA, the CDR3 is TGCAGTGCAGCCAGGGACCCCAATCAGCCCCAGCATTTT.